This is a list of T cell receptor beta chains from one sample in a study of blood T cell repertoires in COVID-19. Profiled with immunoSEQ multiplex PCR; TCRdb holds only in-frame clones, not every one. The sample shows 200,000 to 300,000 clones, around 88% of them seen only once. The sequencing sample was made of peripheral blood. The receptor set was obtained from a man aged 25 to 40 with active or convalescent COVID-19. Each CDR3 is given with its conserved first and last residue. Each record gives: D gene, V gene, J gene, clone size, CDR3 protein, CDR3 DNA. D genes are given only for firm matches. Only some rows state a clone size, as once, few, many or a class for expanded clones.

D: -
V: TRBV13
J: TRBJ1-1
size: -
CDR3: CASSLGFGEGTEAFF
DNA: TGTGCCAGCAGCTTAGGATTCGGGGAGGGCACTGAAGCTTTCTTT

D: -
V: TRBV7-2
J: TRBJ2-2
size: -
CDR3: CASSFQSNTGELFF
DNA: TGTGCCAGCAGCTTCCAGTCGAACACCGGGGAGCTGTTTTTT

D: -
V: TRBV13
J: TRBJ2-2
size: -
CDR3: CASSPWTSQGGELFF
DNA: TGTGCCAGCAGCCCCTGGACCAGTCAGGGCGGGGAGCTGTTTTTT

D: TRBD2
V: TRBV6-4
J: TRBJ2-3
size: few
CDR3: CASSGTSGGDTQYF
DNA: TGTGCCAGCAGTGGGACTAGCGGGGGAGATACGCAGTATTTT

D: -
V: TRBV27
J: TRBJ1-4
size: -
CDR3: CASSSLRVAVATNEKLFF
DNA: TGTGCCAGCAGTTCCTTGAGGGTAGCGGTTGCAACTAATGAAAAACTGTTTTTT

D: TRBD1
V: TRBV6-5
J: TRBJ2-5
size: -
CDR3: CASNTGTGAQYF
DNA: TGTGCCAGCAACACCGGGACAGGGGCCCAGTACTTC

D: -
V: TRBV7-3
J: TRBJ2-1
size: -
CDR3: CASSLSGGHEQFF
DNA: TGTGCCAGCAGCTTATCCGGGGGGCATGAGCAGTTCTTC

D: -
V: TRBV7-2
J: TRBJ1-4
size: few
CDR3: CASSLQVTNEKLFF
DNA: TGTGCCAGCAGCTTACAGGTCACTAATGAAAAACTGTTTTTT

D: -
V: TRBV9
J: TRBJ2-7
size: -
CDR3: CASSPTGGTALREQYF
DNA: TGTGCCAGCAGCCCCACCGGAGGGACAGCCCTACGCGAGCAGTACTTC

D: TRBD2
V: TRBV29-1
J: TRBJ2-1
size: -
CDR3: CSVARVAGGIGNEQFF
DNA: TGCAGCGTTGCAAGGGTAGCGGGGGGAATAGGCAATGAGCAGTTCTTC

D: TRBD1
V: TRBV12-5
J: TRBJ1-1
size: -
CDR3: CASGLVLGRGTRTEAFF
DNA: TGTGCTAGTGGTTTGGTACTAGGCAGGGGGACTCGGACTGAAGCTTTCTTT

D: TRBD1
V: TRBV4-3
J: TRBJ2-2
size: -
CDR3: CASSQPRQGDTGELFF
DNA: TGCGCCAGCAGCCAACCTCGACAGGGAGACACCGGGGAGCTGTTTTTT

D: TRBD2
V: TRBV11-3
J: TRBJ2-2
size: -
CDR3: CASSFGTKVGELFF
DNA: TGTGCCAGCAGCTTTGGGACTAAGGTCGGGGAGCTGTTTTTT

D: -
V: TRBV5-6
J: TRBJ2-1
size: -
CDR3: CASSYIGGAGFNEQFF
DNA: TGTGCCAGCAGCTACATTGGGGGGGCCGGGTTCAATGAGCAGTTCTTC

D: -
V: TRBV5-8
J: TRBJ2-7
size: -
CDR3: CASSHVIGQQQYF
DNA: TGTGCCAGCAGCCATGTGATAGGACAGCAGCAGTACTTC

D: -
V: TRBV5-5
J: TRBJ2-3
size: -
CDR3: CASSSWGATDTQYF
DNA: TGTGCCAGCAGCTCCTGGGGCGCCACAGATACGCAGTATTTT

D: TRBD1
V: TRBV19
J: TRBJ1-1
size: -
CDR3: CASSPGQGGTEAFF
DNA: TGTGCCAGTAGTCCCGGACAGGGAGGAACTGAAGCTTTCTTT

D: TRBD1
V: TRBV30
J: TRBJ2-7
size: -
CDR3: CAWSGDRGYEQYF
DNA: TGTGCCTGGAGCGGGGACAGGGGCTACGAGCAGTACTTC

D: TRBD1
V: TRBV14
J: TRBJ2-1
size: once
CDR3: CASSPLGQNNEQFF
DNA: TGTGCCAGCAGCCCCCTGGGACAGAATAATGAGCAGTTCTTC

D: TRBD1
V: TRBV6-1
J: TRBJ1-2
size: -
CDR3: CASSETDRSSGYTF
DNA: TGTGCCAGCAGTGAAACGGACAGGAGCTCGGGCTACACCTTC

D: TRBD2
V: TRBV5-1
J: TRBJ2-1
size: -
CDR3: CASSLASGGALTNEQFF
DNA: TGCGCCAGCAGCTTGGCTAGCGGGGGGGCCTTGACAAATGAGCAGTTCTTC

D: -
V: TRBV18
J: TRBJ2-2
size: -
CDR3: CASSPGDTYTGELFF
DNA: TGTGCCAGCTCACCCGGCGACACCTACACCGGGGAGCTGTTTTTT

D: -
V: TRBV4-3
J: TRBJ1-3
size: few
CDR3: CASSSRQVGNTIYF
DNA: TGCGCCAGCAGCTCACGGCAGGTGGGAAACACCATATATTTT

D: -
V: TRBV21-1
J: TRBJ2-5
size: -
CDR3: CASSKENVQVSGGETQYF
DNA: TGTGCCAGCAGCAAAGAGAACGTGCAGGTCTCAGGGGGTGAGACCCAGTACTTC

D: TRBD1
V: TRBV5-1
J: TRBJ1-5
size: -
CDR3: CASSPSPGGLQPQHF
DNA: TGCGCCAGCAGCCCATCACCAGGGGGGCTTCAGCCCCAGCATTTT